This note documents a single T cell receptor beta chain sequence. Its specificity is unknown. Germline CDR1 and CDR2: SEHNR and FQNEAQ (reference sequence). The CDR3 runs 15 residues. V lost 4 bases, J lost 2 bases, and 15 bases lay in between. These data originate in a study of T cell responses to AZD1222 COVID-19 vaccine. General study points: Among the donors, most were white British and more were female, and clonal diversity was possibly underestimated. No day 14 peak samples; only post-peak repertoires were characterized. Only a handful of AZD1222 recipients tested seropositive at baseline.

Clones were sequenced by immunoSEQ multiplex PCR, and TCRdb holds only the in-frame ones, with some missing. The sample records about 99,000 clones, about nine tenths being singletons. The clonotype was recovered from an adult in good health. Specimen: peripheral blood, collected on day 0 of AZD1222 vaccination. The genes are TRBV7-9 and TRBJ2-7; D is possibly TRBD1 (6 bases). DNA for the CDR3: TGTGCCAGCAGCTCGAACAGGGACCTGACCTACGAGCAGTACTTC. Protein product: CASSSNRDLTYEQYF.